Below, 27 T cell receptor beta chains from the same sample are listed, as sequenced in a study of blood T cells in healthy people across ages. Together with a sample-barcoded 5' primer, a J-beta primer mix was included in a second PCR lasting about 6 to 12 cycles. TCRdb reprocessed the 5' RACE reads with MiXCR, giving one entry per CDR3 protein. The sample lists over 1,500,000 distinct CDR3 sequences, approximately 50% occurring once. Sequencing was done on a sample of blood. Receptor source: a woman in her thirties or forties in good health.

V usage is TRBV5-1 and J usage is TRBJ2-7, with D possibly matching TRBD1 (5 bases). The end of the DNA aligns better with TRBJ2-5, so the J call may be wrong. The CDR3 runs 17 residues. In germline, CDR1 is SGHRS, CDR2 YFSETQ. CDR3 residues: CASSLGPPPGPRETQYF. DNA of the CDR3: TGCGCCAGCAGCTTGGGGCCACCCCCAGGGCCCCGTGAGACCCAGTACTTC.

This clonotype was recorded only once. The chain combines TRBV4-1 with TRBJ2-3; D possibly matches TRBD1 or TRBD2 (5 bases each). Germline V gene lookup returns CDR1 MGHRA and CDR2 YSYEKL. The V end was cut by 0 bases, the J end by 7 bases, with 23 bases between. CDR3 length equals 18 residues. The DNA for the CDR3 is TGCGCCAGCAGCCAAGATAAGGCAGACAGCGGTCCCCAACATACGCAGTATTTT. Translated: CASSQDKADSGPQHTQYF.

The chain employs TRBV20-1 and TRBJ2-1; 10 nucleotides match TRBD1. This CDR3 has 15 residues. The germline CDR1 and CDR2 sequences are DFQATT and SNEGSKA (reference sequence). The V and J ends lost 0 bases and 7 bases, in that order; junction bases with no gene match: 6. CDR3 nucleotides: TGCAGTGCTAGAGATCCGGGACAGGGGTTTAATGAGCAGTTCTTC. Its translation is CSARDPGQGFNEQFF.

The rearrangement links TRBV27 to TRBJ2-1, with TRBD2 matching over 8 bases. After removal of 3 bases from V and 9 bases from J, the junction contained 13 bases not matched to a gene. Germline-derived CDR1 and CDR2 are MNHEY and SMNVEV (reference sequence). This CDR3 has 16 amino acids. CDR3 nucleotide sequence: TGTGCCAGCAGTTTTTGGTACGAGCCGGGGGGGACTGAGCAGTTCTTC. It specifies CASSFWYEPGGTEQFF.

A single count supports this clonotype. The J gene is TRBJ2-1, the V gene TRBV20-1, with D perhaps TRBD1 (6 bases). V lost 6 bases and J 6 bases, leaving 15 bases between the germline ends. The germline V gene encodes CDR1 DFQATT and CDR2 SNEGSKA (reference sequence). The CDR3 totals 13 residues. The CDR3 DNA sequence: TGCAGTGCGACCGACAGGAGCAGCAATGAGCAGTTCTTC. Translation gives CSATDRSSNEQFF.

The chain employs TRBV7-9 and TRBJ2-1; D gene ambiguous. V dropped 0 bases and J dropped 3 bases, with 15 bases sitting between them. This CDR3 region has 17 residues. The germline gives CDR1 SEHNR, CDR2 FQNEAQ (reference sequence). In DNA, the CDR3 is TGTGCCAGCAGCTTAGCCCCTCCCAAGGGAATCTACAATGAGCAGTTCTTC. It specifies CASSLAPPKGIYNEQFF.

The rearrangement uses TRBV5-5 and TRBJ2-5; 7 bases line up with TRBD1. Unmatched junction bases numbered 2, after V lost 3 bases and J lost 0 bases. The CDR3 covers 14 residues. Germline loops: CDR1 SGHKS, CDR2 YYEKEE (reference sequence). DNA of the CDR3: TGTGCCAGCAGCTGGGACAGCAACCAAGAGACCCAGTACTTC. Protein sequence: CASSWDSNQETQYF.

The V gene is TRBV7-2, the J gene TRBJ2-5, with D possibly matching TRBD2 (6 bases). The CDR3 is 16 amino acids. Per the germline V gene, CDR1 is SGHTA and CDR2 is FQGNSA. V was shortened by 1 base and J by 1 base, with 13 bases between the two germline ends. The CDR3 DNA is TGTGCCAGCAGCTTAGGACGGGGGACCTTCCAAGAGACCCAGTACTTC. Its translation: CASSLGRGTFQETQYF.

The chain couples TRBV20-1 to TRBJ1-5, with D perhaps matching TRBD1 (5 bases). From germline, CDR1 is DFQATT and CDR2 SNEGSKA (reference sequence). The ends were cut back, 3 bases at V and 0 bases at J, with 12 bases in the middle. The CDR3 sequence is 15 residues long. The CDR3 DNA reads as TGCAGTGCTAGCCCAGCGGGGCTTAGCAATCAGCCCCAGCATTTT. This encodes CSASPAGLSNQPQHF.

With respect to this clonotype: A read error may produce the germline difference seen at one junction end. The rearrangement links TRBV5-1 to TRBJ2-7; D remains unclear. Per the germline V gene, CDR1 is SGHRS and CDR2 is YFSETQ. The CDR3 loop spans 11 amino acids. This CDR3 reads CASSLGYEEYF. The CDR3 DNA reads TGCGCCAGCAGCTTGGGATACGAGGAGTACTTC. Full variable domain (missing parts from reference TRBV5-1 and TRBJ2-7): KAGVTQTPRYLIKTRGQQVTLSCSPISGHRSVSWYQQTPGQGLQFLFEYFSETQRNKGNFPGRFSGRQFSNSRSEMNVSTLELGDSALYLCASSLGYEEYFGPGTRLTVT.

This rearrangement joins TRBV4-2 to TRBJ2-7; unclear D gene. The V gene's germline CDR1 is LGHNA and CDR2 YNFKEQ. This CDR3 contains 14 residues. V lost 2 bases and J lost 4, with 12 bases in between. The CDR3 coding sequence is TGTGCCAGCAGCCAACTTTTACAGCCGTACGAGCAGTACTTC. Translated, it gives CASSQLLQPYEQYF.

This clonotype was counted a few times. This chain connects TRBV11-2 to TRBJ2-5; D gene uncertain. The V end was cut by 1 base, the J end by 5 bases, with 11 bases between. The germline V gene has CDR1 SGHAT and CDR2 FQNNGV. This CDR3 is built from 14 residues. The CDR3, as DNA: TGTGCCAGCAGCTTAGGACCTTTCGTCGAGACCCAGTACTTC. Its translation is CASSLGPFVETQYF.

This clonotype was picked up a small number of times. The rearrangement uses TRBV28 and TRBJ2-7; 8 bases map to TRBD2. V was clipped by 8 bases and J by 2 bases; unmatched bases: 8. Per the germline V gene, CDR1 is MDHEN and CDR2 is SYDVKM. The CDR3 has 14 residues. For the CDR3, the DNA is TGTGCCAGCTCCTGGGGCGGGGGGCCCTACGAGCAGTACTTC. Translating gives CASSWGGGPYEQYF.

This clonotype was seen a handful of times. The genes are TRBV27 and TRBJ2-7, with D perhaps TRBD1 or TRBD2 (5 bases each). V lost 2 bases and J 7 bases, leaving 18 bases between the germline ends. Germline loops: CDR1 MNHEY, CDR2 SMNVEV (reference sequence). The CDR3 length is 15 residues. The CDR3 sequence: CASSLVGAVSGEQYF. The DNA of the CDR3 is TGTGCCAGCAGTTTAGTAGGGGCTGTTTCGGGGGAGCAGTACTTC.

The chain links TRBV11-2 to TRBJ2-3, with TRBD2 matching 9 bases. V lost 1 base to trimming and J lost 11 bases; unmatched junction nucleotides: 7. Per the germline V gene, CDR1 is SGHAT and CDR2 is FQNNGV. The CDR3 contains 14 residues. The CDR3 reads CASSLVSSGGLQYF. The CDR3 DNA reads as TGTGCCAGCAGCTTAGTGTCCAGCGGGGGGCTGCAGTATTTT. Looking up the rest from reference TRBV11-2 and TRBJ2-3 gives the full variable domain: EAGVAQSPRYKIIEKRQSVAFWCNPISGHATLYWYQQILGQGPKLLIQFQNNGVVDDSQLPKDRFSAERLKGVDSTLKIQPAKLEDSAVYLCASSLVSSGGLQYFGPGTRLTVL.

The chain combines TRBV4-1 with TRBJ2-5, with 8 bases lining up with TRBD2. Germline V gives CDR1 MGHRA, CDR2 YSYEKL. V lost 0 bases, J lost 3 bases, and 12 bases stayed unmatched. This CDR3 region has 18 residues. CDR3 sequence reads: CASSQDRGVGGAEETQYF. The CDR3 DNA reads TGCGCCAGCAGCCAAGATAGGGGGGTCGGGGGGGCTGAAGAGACCCAGTACTTC.

The chain recombines TRBV6-1 with TRBJ1-1; maybe TRBD1 (6 bases). V lost 9 bases, J lost 4 bases, and 15 bases lay in between. The CDR3 totals 13 residues. The germline V gene encodes CDR1 MNHNS and CDR2 SASEGT. CDR3 sequence: CASNLGGGTEAFF. The CDR3 nucleotides are TGTGCCAGTAATCTTGGAGGGGGCACTGAAGCTTTCTTT.

V and J are TRBV24-1 and TRBJ2-3, with D possibly TRBD1 on 5 matching bases. The CDR3 has 15 residues. Germline lookup yields CDR1 KGHDR and CDR2 SFDVKD. Trimming took off 5 bases at V and 4 bases at J, with 15 bases between the two ends. The CDR3 is CATSAYRSSADTQYF. The CDR3 coding sequence is TGTGCCACCAGTGCCTACAGGTCGAGCGCAGATACGCAGTATTTT.

The V gene is TRBV5-6, the J gene TRBJ2-7, with D maybe TRBD2 (6 bases). The CDR3 runs 12 residues. Trimming removed 3 bases at V and 2 bases at J, with 6 bases between. CDR1 SGHDT and CDR2 YYEEEE come from the germline V gene. This chain's CDR3 is CASSWTTYEQYF. The CDR3 DNA is TGTGCCAGCAGCTGGACTACCTACGAGCAGTACTTC.

The V and J genes are TRBV4-2 and TRBJ1-6; 10 bases align to TRBD1. Looked up from germline, CDR1 is LGHNA and CDR2 is YNFKEQ. V was clipped by 4 bases and J by 8 bases; unmatched bases: 5. CDR3 length: 15 residues. The CDR3 DNA reads TGTGCCAGCAGCCCCCGGGACAGGGGATATTCACCCCTCCACTTT. It yields the protein CASSPRDRGYSPLHF.

This sequence joins TRBV2 and TRBJ2-3, with TRBD2 matching 9 bases. The CDR3 loop spans 16 amino acids. With 7 bases clipped from V and 14 bases from J, the junction kept 22 bases outside the gene matches. The germline V gene has CDR1 SNHLY and CDR2 FYNNEI. CDR3: CASTISGSIENRYAYF. CDR3 sequence (DNA): TGTGCCAGCACCATTAGCGGGAGTATTGAAAACAGATACGCGTATTTT.

There are a few counts of this clonotype. This rearrangement joins TRBV29-1 to TRBJ2-2; TRBD1 matches 7 bases. V shed 7 bases and J 0 bases; nucleotides not matched to a gene: 2. Germline V gene lookup returns CDR1 SQVTM and CDR2 ANQGSEA. The CDR3 consists of 13 residues. The CDR3 nucleotides read TGCAGCGCCGGACAGGCGAACACCGGGGAGCTGTTTTTT. This encodes CSAGQANTGELFF.

The CDR3 nucleotides are TGTGCCAGCAGTGGACAGGGGTCTAGCACAGATACGCAGTATTTT. Translating gives CASSGQGSSTDTQYF. The chain combines TRBV2 with TRBJ2-3; 8 positions match TRBD1. The V and J ends lost 4 bases and 0 bases, in that order; junction bases with no gene match: 3. CDR1 and CDR2 (germline): SNHLY, FYNNEI. This CDR3 comprises 15 residues.

V and J are TRBV12-3 or TRBV12-4 and TRBJ2-3, with 8 positions matching TRBD1. The CDR3 extends over 14 amino acids. Losses at the gene ends were 8 bases for V and 6 bases for J; bases not matched to a gene: 10. In DNA form, the CDR3 reads TGTGCCAGCTCGGGACAGGTTCTCAGGGATACGCAGTATTTT. Its translation: CASSGQVLRDTQYF.

This clonotype was detected once. CDR3 sequence (DNA): TGTGCCATCAGTGCGGGACAGCGACCATACGAGCAGTACTTC. It encodes CAISAGQRPYEQYF. The chain employs TRBV10-3 and TRBJ2-7; the match to TRBD1 covers 7 bases. V lost 4 bases, J lost 4 bases, and 7 bases stayed unmatched. CDR3 size: 14 residues. CDR1 is ENHRY, CDR2 SYGVKD, per germline.

The chain uses TRBV3-1 and TRBJ1-2; 12 bases fit TRBD1. V lost 3 bases, J lost 4 bases, and 12 bases stayed unmatched. Per germline, CDR1 LGHDT and CDR2 YNNKEL (reference sequence). The CDR3 runs to 18 residues. CDR3 amino acids: CASSHLGTGGVHSYGYTF. The CDR3 nucleotides read TGTGCCAGCAGCCACCTGGGGACAGGGGGCGTCCATTCCTATGGCTACACCTTC.

This chain uses TRBV6-5 with TRBJ2-7; D is unclear. The CDR3 spans 15 residues. The germline V gene has CDR1 MNHEY and CDR2 SVGAGI. V lost 0 bases and J lost 0, with 9 bases in between. This CDR3 is CASSYSLVSSYEQYF. For the CDR3, the DNA is TGTGCCAGCAGTTACTCGCTAGTCAGCTCCTACGAGCAGTACTTC.